This paragraph covers one T cell receptor beta chain sequence. What this receptor recognizes is not known. No much larger clone is present one base from it, and per-base qualities are unavailable. Each collaborating institution followed its own protocols to collect whole blood in K2EDTA tubes. For TCRbeta analysis, collaborators shipped samples in one of three forms: frozen whole blood, isolated PBMCs, or DNA extracted from either of those sample types. This record belongs to a study of blood T cell repertoires in COVID-19 (TCRdb year 2020). A note on the overall study: Samples from collaborators originated in the United States, Italy and Spain and spanned both the acute and convalescent phases of COVID-19. Deeply sampled blood TCRbeta repertoires from subjects exposed to, actively infected with, or recovered from COVID-19 were included in the dataset. The material from the prospective study consisted of cDNA or gDNA derived from T cells, B-cell-depleted T cells, or PBMCs. Sample metadata almost always included a de-identified subject ID, COVID-19 status, age in years and sex. The repertoires were released in a freely available public database intended as a resource for research on the immune response to SARS-CoV-2. Where HLA class I and class II types were available, the types were taken from metadata supplied by the sample provider, not from assay-based typing. Samples came from the ongoing ImmuneRACE study (first 160 participants) plus 1,254 subjects from 6 global collaborators.

Paper-wide results and their limitations: The amount of clinical and demographic metadata varied by source and participant and was provided uncurated.

TCRbeta CDR3 regions were amplified from genomic DNA using the immunoSEQ Assay, a bias-controlled multiplex PCR. As for how the authors treated the data: Within the assay, amplification of reference gene primers was used to estimate how many nucleated cells each sample contained. To quantify the absolute abundance of each unique TCRbeta CDR3 rearrangement, sequence reads were collapsed and filtered. For each sample, productive Simpson clonality was calculated by taking the square root of Simpson's diversity index across productive rearrangements. In TCRdb, the immuneACCESS table is reduced to in-frame sequences with V and J assigned. These tables do not hold every clone; where another copy was compared, an unresolved V gene accounts for under half, and the others remain unexplained. The V and J calls and clone size are taken from that table; D and trimming were inferred from the DNA. Counted in this sample were approximately 70,000 clones; 85% to 90% of them appeared once. Under 1.5% of the sample goes to the ten largest clones.

The cysteine opens and the phenylalanine closes a CDR3 of 15 amino acids. Only the CDR3 part of the read is kept: 45 bases, read in frame from the first base. The germline V gene (reference sequence) yields SEHNR for CDR1 and FQNEAQ for CDR2. Clipping removes 1 base from V and 5 bases from J, with 7 as the unmatched junction base count. The source of this sequence is a human donor in a cohort sampled during active COVID-19. The chain is encoded by TRBV7-9 joined to TRBJ1-2, with 7 middle bases fitting TRBD1. Sequencing used peripheral blood. The sequenced DNA: TGTGCCAGCAGCTTAGTGGCAGGGGGTGGTTATGGCTACACCTTC. Its protein reads: CASSLVAGGGYGYTF.